What follows describes a single T cell receptor beta chain. This sample is part of a study of CD8+ T cells in alopecia areata. CDR3 length: 17 amino acids. CDR1 MGHRA and CDR2 YSYEKL come from the germline V gene. V was clipped by 6 bases and J by 5 bases; unmatched bases: 14. Treatment noted: oral pan-JAK inhibitor, 5-10 mg twice daily. Lesional scalp punch biopsies and peripheral blood were collected from alopecia areata patients. Reverse transcription of extracted RNA yielded cDNA, which provided the sequencing template. The protocol was immunoSEQ multiplex PCR, while the TCRdb copy is restricted to in-frame clones and leaves out a portion. The data contain fewer than 15,000 clones, about 70% of them seen just once; the ten biggest clones take up 6% to 7.5%.

The specimen comprised skin, sampled at week 4, from a patient treated with tofacitinib. The sequence was obtained from a human donor with alopecia areata. This chain links TRBV4-1 with TRBJ2-1, with 9 positions matching TRBD1. Here the CDR3 DNA reads TGCGCCAGCAGTCAATTTCCCGGGACAGGGAGTAACAATGAGCAGTTCTTC. Its translation is CASSQFPGTGSNNEQFF.